The 30 T cell receptor beta chains listed next were all sequenced from one sample in a study of molecular identifiers for immune sequencing clone quantification. MiXCR, applied by TCRdb to the PCR reads, yields one record per CDR3 protein. The sample includes some 88,000 distinct CDR3 sequences, around 20% of them seen just once. Sequencing was done on a sample of naive CD8+ T cells from blood, with Jurkat cell RNA spiked in. Subset in this sample: FACS-sorted CD8+CD4-CCR7+CD45RA+ naive T cells. These receptors all come from a human donor in good health. Some libraries in this study had Jurkat cell RNA spiked in.

J is TRBJ2-3 and V is TRBV6-2 or TRBV6-3; D gene uncertain. V dropped 2 bases and J dropped 4 bases, with 7 bases sitting between them. Looked up from germline, CDR1 is MNHEY and CDR2 is SVGEGT. The length of the CDR3 is 13 residues. CDR3 protein: CASSYGVPDTQYF. Here the CDR3 DNA reads TGTGCCAGCAGTTACGGCGTCCCAGATACGCAGTATTTT.

Concerning this clonotype itself: A read error may be the cause here, since a much bigger clone is one base away. Because the CDR3 is missing its conserved closing phenylalanine or tryptophan, this is likely a read error. The V and J genes are TRBV20-1 and TRBJ2-7; 10 nucleotides align to TRBD2. This CDR3 has 14 amino acids. V shed 3 bases and J 3 bases; nucleotides not matched to a gene: 5. Germline V gives CDR1 DFQATT, CDR2 SNEGSKA (reference sequence). CDR3 sequence: CSARLLAGDYEQYL. The CDR3 DNA sequence: TGCAGTGCTAGGCTGCTAGCGGGAGACTACGAGCAGTACCTC.

This clonotype was seen many times. The chain uses TRBV2 and TRBJ1-2; possibly TRBD1 for D (6 bases). CDR1 and CDR2 from the germline V gene are SNHLY and FYNNEI. The CDR3 length is 13 residues. Trimming left V 6 bases short and J 6 bases short, with 14 bases between. CDR3 DNA: TGTGCCAGCAGGGCTACAGGGAGGGATGGCTACACCTTC. Translation gives CASRATGRDGYTF.

Notes on this clonotype: Since a much larger clone is just one base distant, this may be a read error. The chain uses TRBV5-6 and TRBJ1-2, with D tentatively TRBD1 (6 bases). V was clipped by 2 bases and J by 8 bases, with 16 bases between them. Germline V gives CDR1 SGHDT, CDR2 YYEEEE. This CDR3 has 14 amino acids. CDR3 loop: CASSFRTAVRGYTF. Here the CDR3 DNA reads TGTGCCAGCAGCTTTAGGACAGCGGTGCGAGGCTACACCTTC.

This clonotype was counted many times. This chain joins TRBV7-8 and TRBJ2-3, with D uncertain. CDR1 is SGHVS, CDR2 FQNEAQ, per germline. Trimming removed 3 bases from V and 6 bases from J, with 7 bases in between. The CDR3 is 12 amino acids. CDR3 region: CASSFLRDTQYF. The CDR3 nucleotides read TGTGCCAGCAGCTTCCTAAGGGATACGCAGTATTTT.

Notes on this clonotype: This may stem from a read error, because a much larger clone lies one nucleotide away. The V gene is TRBV7-9, the J gene TRBJ2-7, with D hard to call. Germline loops: CDR1 SEHNR, CDR2 FQNEAQ (reference sequence). Deletions cut 8 bases from V and 3 bases from J, with 14 bases between. CDR3 length equals 13 residues. CDR3 loop: CASGPVMLYEQYF. The CDR3 DNA follows: TGTGCCAGCGGCCCGGTGATGCTCTACGAGCAGTACTTC.

About this clonotype itself: The CDR3 does not end in the conserved phenylalanine or tryptophan, so this is likely a read error. The chain uses TRBV6-5 and TRBJ2-7, with D possibly TRBD1 on 5 matching bases. V was trimmed by 0 bases and J by 3 bases, leaving 9 bases between them. From germline, CDR1 is MNHEY and CDR2 SVGAGI. This CDR3 contains 14 residues. The CDR3 region is CASSYSPGYYEQYL. In DNA form, the CDR3 reads TGTGCCAGCAGTTACTCCCCAGGGTACTACGAGCAGTACCTC.

A word on this clonotype: This may stem from a read error, because a much larger clone lies one nucleotide away. This chain joins TRBV7-6 and TRBJ2-7, with D unclear. CDR1 is SGHVS and CDR2 is FNYEAQ in the germline V gene. The CDR3 is 14 residues long. CDR3 region: CASSLSTVSYKQYF. CDR3 nucleotides: TGTGCCAGCAGCTTAAGTACGGTCTCCTACAAGCAGTACTTC.

This clonotype showed up many times. J is TRBJ2-7 and V is TRBV9, with D hard to call. CDR3 length: 14 amino acids. Germline V gene lookup returns CDR1 SGDLS and CDR2 YYNGEE. Trimming removed 4 bases at V and 5 bases at J, with 16 bases between. The CDR3 loop is CASSPEWGSHEQYF. In nucleotides, the CDR3 is TGTGCCAGCAGCCCAGAGTGGGGATCCCACGAGCAGTACTTC.

This clonotype was recorded at least ten times. The CDR3 region is CASSFPANTGTGRNQPQHF. The DNA of the CDR3 is TGTGCCAGCAGTTTCCCCGCCAATACCGGGACAGGGAGAAATCAGCCCCAGCATTTT. V and J are TRBV6-2 or TRBV6-3 and TRBJ1-5; TRBD1 matches at 9 bases. V trimming: 4 bases; J trimming: 4 bases; junction bases outside the gene matches: 17. The CDR3 runs to 19 residues. Germline CDR1 is MNHEY and CDR2 is SVGEGT.

For this clonotype: A single base separates this from a much larger clone, so it may be a read error. Here the CDR3 omits its conserved ending phenylalanine or tryptophan, so a read error is the likely source. J is TRBJ2-7 and V is TRBV5-1, with 12 bases that match TRBD1. J was trimmed by 6 bases and V by 1 base; bases with no gene match: 5. Germline-derived CDR1 and CDR2 are SGHRS and YFSETQ. This CDR3 has 15 residues. CDR3 nucleotides: TGCGCCAGCAGCTTGTTGGGACAGGGGGCTCCCGAGCAGTACCTC. It yields the protein CASSLLGQGAPEQYL.

V usage is TRBV27 and J usage is TRBJ2-7; D is possibly TRBD1 or TRBD2 (5 bases each). CDR1 and CDR2 from the germline V gene are MNHEY and SMNVEV (reference sequence). V was cut by 0 bases and J by 2 bases, with 23 bases left in between. CDR3 size: 19 residues. The CDR3 region is CASSLSRGRDQGFTYEQYF. The DNA for the CDR3 is TGTGCCAGCAGTTTATCCCGAGGCCGGGACCAGGGTTTTACCTACGAGCAGTACTTC.

This clonotype was detected a few times. The chain links TRBV19 to TRBJ1-5, with D perhaps TRBD1 (6 bases). The CDR3 loop spans 18 amino acids. Germline V gene data show CDR1 as LNHDA and CDR2 as SQIVND (reference sequence). V was trimmed by 5 bases and J by 0 bases, leaving 20 bases between them. The CDR3 loop is CASSAGVSVGYSNQPQHF. The CDR3 coding sequence is TGTGCCAGTAGTGCAGGGGTGTCGGTCGGATATAGCAATCAGCCCCAGCATTTT.

This clonotype appeared many times. V and J are TRBV7-9 and TRBJ2-1, with unresolved D. This CDR3 has 12 amino acids. The germline gives CDR1 SEHNR, CDR2 FQNEAQ (reference sequence). Between the trimmed V and J ends, which lost 2 bases and 8 bases, there was a span of 7 bases. DNA for the CDR3: TGTGCCAGCAGCTTACTGGCCCATGAGCAGTTCTTC. It encodes CASSLLAHEQFF.

This clonotype has ten or more counts. J is TRBJ2-5 and V is TRBV4-3, with D perhaps given as TRBD1 or TRBD2 (5 bases each). Germline values: CDR1 LGHNA, CDR2 YSLEER. The CDR3 is 18 amino acids. V was cut by 0 bases and J by 0 bases, with 17 bases left in between. CDR3 in DNA: TGCGCCAGCAGCCAAGATGCCGGGGCCTTCACGTACCAAGAGACCCAGTACTTC. This encodes CASSQDAGAFTYQETQYF.

This clonotype was observed a few times. The chain has TRBV7-7 and TRBJ2-3, with D possibly matching TRBD2 (6 bases). Germline V lookup: CDR1 SSHAT, CDR2 FNYEAQ (reference sequence). The CDR3 covers 16 residues. V was trimmed by 5 bases and J by 2 bases, leaving 17 bases between them. This chain's CDR3 is CASSPTLTSSTDTQYF. The CDR3 DNA sequence: TGTGCCAGCAGCCCTACCCTTACTAGCTCCACAGATACGCAGTATTTT.

This clonotype was seen at least ten times. The CDR3 DNA reads TGTGCCAGCAGCCCCTGGACAGGGGAGGGCTACGAGCAGTACTTC. This encodes CASSPWTGEGYEQYF. V is TRBV7-2 and J is TRBJ2-7; 9 bases map to TRBD1. Per the germline V gene, CDR1 is SGHTA and CDR2 is FQGNSA. The junction had 8 bases not matched to a gene; V was cut back by 5 bases and J by 3 bases. The CDR3 length is 15 residues.

This clonotype was counted a few times. The chain carries TRBV6-2 or TRBV6-3 and TRBJ2-3, with 15 bases identical to TRBD2. CDR3 length: 18 residues. The V and J ends lost 6 bases and 2 bases, in that order; junction bases with no gene match: 9. Germline-derived CDR1 and CDR2 are MNHEY and SVGEGT. This CDR3 is CASRNPGLAGGTTDTQYF. The DNA of the CDR3 is TGTGCCAGCAGAAACCCTGGACTAGCGGGGGGGACCACAGATACGCAGTATTTT.

This clonotype was detected only a few times. The genes are TRBV27 and TRBJ2-7; D gene uncertain. In germline, CDR1 is MNHEY, CDR2 SMNVEV (reference sequence). There are 13 residues in the CDR3. The V gene lost 1 base and the J gene lost 3 bases, with 7 bases spanning the gap. The CDR3 spells CASSLLADYEQYF. The CDR3 DNA is TGTGCCAGCAGTTTATTGGCTGACTACGAGCAGTACTTC.

The table lists this clonotype with many counts. The chain combines TRBV16 with TRBJ2-7; weak D call: TRBD2 (5 bases). The CDR3 extends over 15 amino acids. Germline CDR1 and CDR2: KGHSY and FQNENV. Trimming removed 7 bases at V and 4 bases at J, with 20 bases between. CDR3 bases: TGTGCCAGCACTAGAACCCTTAGCCCGGGGTACGAGCAGTACTTC. Protein product: CASTRTLSPGYEQYF.

This clonotype was seen ten or more times. The rearrangement links TRBV7-6 to TRBJ2-2; D remains ambiguous. The germline V and J ends were trimmed by 7 bases and 5 bases, with 8 bases remaining between them. CDR1 and CDR2 (germline): SGHVS, FNYEAQ. CDR3 length: 12 residues. The DNA of the CDR3 is TGTGCCAGCAACCCTTTAACCGGGGAGCTGTTTTTT. Protein product: CASNPLTGELFF. Filled out from reference TRBV7-6 and TRBJ2-2, the complete variable domain reads GAGVSQSPRYKVTKRGQDVALRCDPISGHVSLYWYRQALGQGPEFLTYFNYEAQQDKSGLPNDRFSAERPEGSISTLTIQRTEQRDSAMYRCASNPLTGELFFGEGSRLTVL.

The gene calls are TRBV20-1 and TRBJ2-7; 11 bases agree with TRBD1. The CDR3 covers 14 residues. CDR1 and CDR2 (germline): DFQATT, SNEGSKA (reference sequence). J gave up 5 bases and V 6 bases, and 9 bases lay outside the gene matches. The CDR3 DNA reads as TGCAGTGCCCCCAGGACAGGGGGCGACCACGAGCAGTACTTC. It specifies CSAPRTGGDHEQYF.

On this clonotype itself: A read error may account for a junction end that differs from germline. The chain couples TRBV12-3 or TRBV12-4 to TRBJ2-7, with 8 bases matching TRBD2. CDR3 size: 16 residues. The CDR3 is CAGSPGRGASSYEQYF. The CDR3 nucleotides are TGTGCCGGCAGTCCCGGGAGGGGAGCCTCATCCTACGAGCAGTACTTC.

This clonotype has more than one count but fewer than ten. The J gene is TRBJ2-1, the V gene TRBV6-2 or TRBV6-3; D might be TRBD2 (5 bases). Per germline, CDR1 MNHEY and CDR2 SVGEGT. CDR3 size: 15 residues. V was cut by 4 bases and J by 2 bases, with 12 bases left in between. CDR3 loop: CASSLTEEAYNEQFF. The CDR3 DNA is TGTGCCAGCAGTTTAACCGAGGAGGCCTACAATGAGCAGTTCTTC.

Many counts were recorded for this clonotype. The chain recombines TRBV7-9 with TRBJ1-3, with D possibly being TRBD1 (6 bases). CDR1 SEHNR and CDR2 FQNEAQ come from the germline V gene (reference sequence). CDR3 size: 15 residues. Trimming removed 5 bases at V and 2 bases at J, with 13 bases between. CDR3 DNA: TGTGCCAGCAGCCCAGGGGTTTCCCCTGGAAACACCATATATTTT. This gives the protein CASSPGVSPGNTIYF.

In this sample, this clonotype turned up a few times. This sequence joins TRBV7-9 and TRBJ2-1; tentatively, D is TRBD1 or TRBD2 (5 bases each). From germline, CDR1 is SEHNR and CDR2 FQNEAQ (reference sequence). This CDR3 is 15 amino acids long. Trimming took off 5 bases at V and 3 bases at J, with 14 bases between the two ends. Here the CDR3 reads CASSPPGADYNEQFF. The CDR3 region has the DNA TGTGCCAGCAGCCCCCCCGGGGCGGACTACAATGAGCAGTTCTTC.

This clonotype was seen many times. The CDR3 is CASSFTAGAETQYF. The CDR3 DNA reads TGTGCCAGCAGTTTCACAGCAGGGGCAGAGACCCAGTACTTC. The V and J genes are TRBV28 and TRBJ2-5; tentative D call: TRBD1 (6 bases). The V gene's germline CDR1 is MDHEN and CDR2 SYDVKM. This CDR3 comprises 14 residues. With 3 bases removed from V and 4 bases from J, the gap between germline ends came to 12 bases.

This clonotype was observed a handful of times. The DNA of the CDR3 is TGTGCCATCAGTGAGTCGGGAGGATACGAGCAGTACTTC. It yields the protein CAISESGGYEQYF. V and J are TRBV10-3 and TRBJ2-7; D is perhaps TRBD2 (6 bases). Per germline, CDR1 ENHRY and CDR2 SYGVKD. The CDR3 is 13 amino acids. The V end was cut by 0 bases, the J end by 4 bases, with 7 bases between.

A word on this clonotype: One end of the junction fails to match germline, which may point to a read error. The chain links TRBV7-2 to TRBJ2-7; possibly TRBD2 for D (6 bases). The CDR3 totals 15 residues. Germline loops: CDR1 SGHTA, CDR2 FQGNSA. CDR3 in DNA: TGTGCCAGTAGCTTATTGGGAGGTTCCGGCTGCGAGCAGTACTTC. Amino acids: CASSLLGGSGCEQYF.

In this sample, this clonotype turned up many times. This chain uses TRBV9 with TRBJ1-3; weak D call: TRBD1 (5 bases). Germline values: CDR1 SGDLS, CDR2 YYNGEE. The V gene lost 3 bases and the J gene lost 2 bases, with 15 bases spanning the gap. The CDR3 totals 16 residues. DNA for the CDR3: TGTGCCAGCAGCGAAGCGGGGGGACCGGCTGGAAACACCATATATTTT. Translating it yields CASSEAGGPAGNTIYF. Looking up the rest from reference TRBV9 and TRBJ1-3 gives the full variable domain: DSGVTQTPKHLITATGQRVTLRCSPRSGDLSVYWYQQSLDQGLQFLIQYYNGEERAKGNILERFSAQQFPDLHSELNLSSLELGDSALYFCASSEAGGPAGNTIYFGEGSWLTVV.